A selection of T cell receptor beta chains follows, all from one sample in a study of T cell repertoires in cytomegalovirus infection. TCRdb independently ran MiXCR on the reads; one entry per CDR3 protein. The sample contains 400,000 to 600,000 distinct CDR3 sequences, roughly 42% of which appear only once. The antigens for these receptors are not known. The material sequenced was cultured PBMCs, taken from culture after CMV antigen stimulation. The receptor source for this set is a human donor in good health (CMV status not recorded). Some clones in this sample may be carry-over from other donors' samples. Both conserved end residues are part of each CDR3. Fields, in order: CDR3 DNA, CDR3 protein, J gene, D gene, V gene, clone size. D genes are given only for firm matches. Size tells how often a clone was seen (once, few, many) or the class of an expanded clone, and some rows leave it out.

CDR3nt: TGTGCCAGCAGTTTTTGGGACAGAATCTACGAGCAGTACTTC; CDR3aa: CASSFWDRIYEQYF; j_gene: TRBJ2-7; d_gene: TRBD1; v_gene: TRBV12-3/TRBV12-4; abundance: few
CDR3nt: TGTGCCAGCAGTTACCCGGGACTGAACACAGATACGCAGTATTTT; CDR3aa: CASSYPGLNTDTQYF; j_gene: TRBJ2-3; d_gene: NA; v_gene: TRBV6-6; abundance: few
CDR3nt: TGTGCCAGCAGCGACAGAACCCTGTCGCGGGAGACCCAGTACTTC; CDR3aa: CASSDRTLSRETQYF; j_gene: TRBJ2-5; d_gene: NA; v_gene: TRBV7-9; abundance: once
CDR3nt: TGTGCCAGCACCGGGACAGGGGGAAGTCAGCCCCAGCATTTT; CDR3aa: CASTGTGGSQPQHF; j_gene: TRBJ1-5; d_gene: TRBD1; v_gene: TRBV12-3/TRBV12-4; abundance: NA
CDR3nt: TGTGCCAGCAATCCTGTAGGGGACAATCTGCCCCAGCATTTT; CDR3aa: CASNPVGDNLPQHF; j_gene: TRBJ1-5; d_gene: NA; v_gene: TRBV6-2/TRBV6-3; abundance: NA
CDR3nt: TGTGCCAGCAGCGGAGCCGGACCCGTGGTCGAGCAGTACTTC; CDR3aa: CASSGAGPVVEQYF; j_gene: TRBJ2-7; d_gene: NA; v_gene: TRBV27; abundance: few
CDR3nt: TGCAGCGTTGATGGGGGGACCTACGAGCAGTACTTC; CDR3aa: CSVDGGTYEQYF; j_gene: TRBJ2-7; d_gene: NA; v_gene: TRBV29-1; abundance: once
CDR3nt: TGTGCCAGCAGCTTGCCCGGTACGTGGGCTAATGGCTACACCTTC; CDR3aa: CASSLPGTWANGYTF; j_gene: TRBJ1-2; d_gene: NA; v_gene: TRBV5-4; abundance: NA
CDR3nt: TGCAGTGCTGGTACATGGGCTTATAATTCACCCCTCCACTTT; CDR3aa: CSAGTWAYNSPLHF; j_gene: TRBJ1-6; d_gene: NA; v_gene: TRBV20-1; abundance: NA
CDR3nt: TGTGCCAGCAGCGACCGGAGGGGGACTAGCGGGAAAGAGACCCAGTACTTC; CDR3aa: CASSDRRGTSGKETQYF; j_gene: TRBJ2-5; d_gene: TRBD2; v_gene: TRBV6-7; abundance: NA
CDR3nt: TGTGCCAGTAGTATAGGCAGGCTGAACACTGAAGCTTTCTTT; CDR3aa: CASSIGRLNTEAFF; j_gene: TRBJ1-1; d_gene: NA; v_gene: TRBV19; abundance: few
CDR3nt: TGTGCCAGCAGGCGCATTCTGGGGAACACTGAAGCTTTCTTT; CDR3aa: CASRRILGNTEAFF; j_gene: TRBJ1-1; d_gene: NA; v_gene: TRBV12-3/TRBV12-4; abundance: NA
CDR3nt: TGCGCCAGCAGCCAAGCCTGGGACGGATCCTACGAGCAGTACTTC; CDR3aa: CASSQAWDGSYEQYF; j_gene: TRBJ2-7; d_gene: NA; v_gene: TRBV4-1; abundance: few
CDR3nt: TGTGCCAGCAGCTTCGACAGGGGGCGAGGCACTGAAGCTTTCTTT; CDR3aa: CASSFDRGRGTEAFF; j_gene: TRBJ1-1; d_gene: TRBD1; v_gene: TRBV5-6; abundance: NA
CDR3nt: TGTGCCAGCAGCTTAAGACAGGGGGGCTACGAGCAGTACTTC; CDR3aa: CASSLRQGGYEQYF; j_gene: TRBJ2-7; d_gene: TRBD1; v_gene: TRBV7-2; abundance: many
CDR3nt: TGCGCCAGCAGCCAAGCCTCAGGGTACGAGGATGAAAAACTGTTTTTT; CDR3aa: CASSQASGYEDEKLFF; j_gene: TRBJ1-4; d_gene: NA; v_gene: TRBV4-1; abundance: NA
CDR3nt: TGTGCCAGCAGCTTTGGGTCAGGCTGGCGGGAGACCCAGTACTTC; CDR3aa: CASSFGSGWRETQYF; j_gene: TRBJ2-5; d_gene: NA; v_gene: TRBV11-1; abundance: NA
CDR3nt: TGTGCCAGTAGTATTATTTGGACAGGCACCTACGAGCAGTACTTC; CDR3aa: CASSIIWTGTYEQYF; j_gene: TRBJ2-7; d_gene: TRBD1; v_gene: TRBV19; abundance: NA
CDR3nt: TGTGCCAGCAGCCAAGATTTGCGGAGGTGGGACCTCTATGGCTACACCTTC; CDR3aa: CASSQDLRRWDLYGYTF; j_gene: TRBJ1-2; d_gene: NA; v_gene: TRBV4-2; abundance: few
CDR3nt: TGTGCCAGCAGTGAATATCGGGTTTCGAGTGGGGAAGATACGCAGTATTTT; CDR3aa: CASSEYRVSSGEDTQYF; j_gene: TRBJ2-3; d_gene: NA; v_gene: TRBV6-1; abundance: NA
CDR3nt: TGTGCCAGTAGTATATCGCCAGAAGCCTATGGCTACACCTTC; CDR3aa: CASSISPEAYGYTF; j_gene: TRBJ1-2; d_gene: NA; v_gene: TRBV19; abundance: NA
CDR3nt: TGCAGTGCTAGAGACCCCGGGACTAGCGGTAACAATGAGCAGTTCTTC; CDR3aa: CSARDPGTSGNNEQFF; j_gene: TRBJ2-1; d_gene: TRBD2; v_gene: TRBV20-1; abundance: NA
CDR3nt: TGTGCCAGCAGTTTACTACAAGCTAGCACAGATACGCAGTATTTT; CDR3aa: CASSLLQASTDTQYF; j_gene: TRBJ2-3; d_gene: NA; v_gene: TRBV27; abundance: NA
CDR3nt: TGTGCCAGTAGGGGACAGGCGAACACTGAAGCTTTCTTT; CDR3aa: CASRGQANTEAFF; j_gene: TRBJ1-1; d_gene: TRBD1; v_gene: TRBV19; abundance: few
CDR3nt: TGTGCCAGCAGTTATGGAGCGGGTGGGTACGAGCAGTACTTC; CDR3aa: CASSYGAGGYEQYF; j_gene: TRBJ2-7; d_gene: NA; v_gene: TRBV6-2/TRBV6-3; abundance: NA
CDR3nt: TGTGCCAGCAGCAAAGGACTAGCGGGGGGCCGAGAGACCCAGTACTTC; CDR3aa: CASSKGLAGGRETQYF; j_gene: TRBJ2-5; d_gene: TRBD2; v_gene: TRBV11-2; abundance: NA
CDR3nt: TGTGCCATCAGTGATCAGTACGGGTCCGGAAGCGGGGCCCTATTCTACGAGCAGTACTTC; CDR3aa: CAISDQYGSGSGALFYEQYF; j_gene: TRBJ2-7; d_gene: TRBD2; v_gene: TRBV10-3; abundance: few
CDR3nt: TGTGCCAGCAGCTTAGGGGGGGGGGCTAGCGTCAATGAGCAGTTCTTC; CDR3aa: CASSLGGGASVNEQFF; j_gene: TRBJ2-1; d_gene: NA; v_gene: TRBV7-6; abundance: NA
CDR3nt: TGTGCCAGCAGTTTAGCGCGCGTGTATGGCTACACCTTC; CDR3aa: CASSLARVYGYTF; j_gene: TRBJ1-2; d_gene: NA; v_gene: TRBV12-3/TRBV12-4; abundance: NA
CDR3nt: TGCGCCAGCAGCGAAGGGACAGCCCTTAACACTGAAGCTTTCTTT; CDR3aa: CASSEGTALNTEAFF; j_gene: TRBJ1-1; d_gene: TRBD1; v_gene: TRBV5-1; abundance: NA
CDR3nt: TGTGCCAGCAGTACACAGGTGTCCTACGAGCAGTACTTC; CDR3aa: CASSTQVSYEQYF; j_gene: TRBJ2-7; d_gene: NA; v_gene: TRBV6-1; abundance: NA
CDR3nt: TGCGCCAGCAGCGATGGCAGGGGGCGGAAGAACACCGGGGAGCTGTTTTTT; CDR3aa: CASSDGRGRKNTGELFF; j_gene: TRBJ2-2; d_gene: TRBD1; v_gene: TRBV4-1; abundance: NA
CDR3nt: TGTGCCAGCGACGAGACAGGGTTTGACGGCTACACCTTC; CDR3aa: CASDETGFDGYTF; j_gene: TRBJ1-2; d_gene: TRBD1; v_gene: TRBV2; abundance: NA
CDR3nt: TGTGCCAGTAGGAGGACTGAGAACACCGGGGAGCTGTTTTTT; CDR3aa: CASRRTENTGELFF; j_gene: TRBJ2-2; d_gene: NA; v_gene: TRBV19; abundance: NA
CDR3nt: TGTGCCAGCAGACAGGGCCATAGCAATCAGCCCCAGCATTTT; CDR3aa: CASRQGHSNQPQHF; j_gene: TRBJ1-5; d_gene: NA; v_gene: TRBV12-3/TRBV12-4; abundance: NA
CDR3nt: TGTGCCAGCAGCTTAGTACAGGCCCGCAATCAGCCCCAGCATTTT; CDR3aa: CASSLVQARNQPQHF; j_gene: TRBJ1-5; d_gene: NA; v_gene: TRBV7-2; abundance: NA